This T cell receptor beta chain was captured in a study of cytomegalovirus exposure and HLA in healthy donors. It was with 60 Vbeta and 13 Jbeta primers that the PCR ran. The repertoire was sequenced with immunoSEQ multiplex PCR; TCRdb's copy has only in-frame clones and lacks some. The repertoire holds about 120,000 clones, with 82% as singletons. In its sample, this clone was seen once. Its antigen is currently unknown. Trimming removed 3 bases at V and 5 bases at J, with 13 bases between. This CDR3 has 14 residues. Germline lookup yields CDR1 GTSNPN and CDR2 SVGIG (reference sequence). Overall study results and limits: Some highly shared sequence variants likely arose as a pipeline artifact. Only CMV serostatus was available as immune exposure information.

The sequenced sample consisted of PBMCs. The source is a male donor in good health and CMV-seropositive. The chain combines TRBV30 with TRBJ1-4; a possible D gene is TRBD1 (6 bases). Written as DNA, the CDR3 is TGTGCCTGGAGCCCACTCGGACAGAATGAAAAACTGTTTTTT. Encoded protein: CAWSPLGQNEKLFF.